This TCR beta chain originates from a study of T cell repertoires in cytomegalovirus infection (dated by TCRdb to between 2018 and 2021). Some background on the complete study: Recently identified HLA-C-restricted CMV epitopes, whose presentation resists viral immunomodulation, were targeted by peptide stimulations together with well-studied HLA-B-restricted epitopes. Donor HLA type was relevant to the analysis, because carriage of CMV infection together with the matching HLA type was indicated by public TCR beta signatures. The investigation overall reported the following: In the ex vivo response, HLA-C-restricted CMV-specific TCR beta clonotypes were dominant, and in two of eight donors the single most frequent clonotype came from this HLA-C-restricted group. In both this cohort and an independent roughly 330-donor cohort, the cumulative frequency of public TCR beta family members distinguished carriers of CMV infection plus the relevant HLA type.

Sequencing relied on an Illumina HiSeq 1500. The public sequencing data were trimmed at Q25 with fastp and processed into clonotypes with MiXCR by TCRdb, which kept only in-frame beta chains. Here each entry gathers all rows of one CDR3 protein and keeps the most common genes and DNA. The sample table contains roughly 920,000 distinct CDR3 sequences; only one count was recorded for 31% of them. The ten largest make up around an eighth of the sample. Of note for this clonotype: Its antigen specificity is not known. Within one base of it there is no much larger clone, and no base qualities were kept.

Counted from cysteine to phenylalanine, this CDR3 has 13 amino acids. Just CDR3 DNA is preserved here, 39 bases in frame from base 1. A distance of 9 bases separates the germline ends of V and J, which lose 2 bases and 8 bases respectively. Sequences MNHNY (CDR1) and SVGAGI (CDR2) are obtained from the germline V gene (reference sequence). Sample treatment or condition, as interpreted from the label and publication: in vitro stimulation with specific CMV peptide epitopes to enrich CMV-specific T cells. The sequence links TRBV6-6 to TRBJ1-4; the D gene is unclear. Source: cultured CD8+ T cells from PBMCs, taken from culture after CMV antigen stimulation. The receptor comes from a human donor in good health (CMV status not recorded). Some clones in this sample may be carry-over from other donors' samples. The nucleotides read TGTGCCAGCAGTTACGCCTTAGGAGAAAAACTGTTTTTT. Its translation is CASSYALGEKLFF.